The T cell receptor (beta chain) described here comes from a study of shared clonotypes between healthy human individuals. Study-level points and caveats: Sequencing depth was predicted to influence how clonotypes are shared among donors.

All donors were healthy HIV-negative adults lacking recent acute infections or vaccinations. Naive CD45RA+ and memory CD45RA-negative subsets were split from CD4+ cells. Germline assignment: CDR1 SGHDT and CDR2 YYEEEE. This CDR3 is 13 amino acids long. V was pared by 4 bases and J by 3 bases, with 0 bases of the junction left unmatched. A remark on this clone: No antigen is known for it.

Each replicate PCR on the sorted subsets used 200 to 250 ng DNA (approximately 27,000 T cell genomes). Only in-frame clones appear in the TCRdb table, and some are missing; sequencing was by immunoSEQ multiplex PCR. The sample contains roughly 2,500,000 clones, over 85% of which appear only once. The receptor comes from a man younger than 35 in good health. Some clones in this sample may be carry-over from other donors' samples. Sequences were obtained from naive CD4+ T cells from PBMCs. As to subset: CD45RA+ positively selected. The rearrangement links TRBV5-6 to TRBJ2-1, with 8 bases lining up with TRBD2. This CDR3 reads CASSRGGYNEQFF. DNA for the CDR3: TGTGCCAGCAGCCGGGGGGGCTACAATGAGCAGTTCTTC.